This T cell receptor (beta chain) derives from a study of cytomegalovirus exposure and HLA in healthy donors (dated by TCRdb to 2016 to 2017). Context from the whole study: In an earlier analysis of under 750 of the donors, roughly 300 Gb of sequence data and 100 million or so unique TCR beta sequences from roughly 200 million T cells were reported. Both class I and class II loci were covered by HLA typing, at four-digit resolution. In a later analysis, previously published TCR beta repertoires from 550 to 700 donors were re-analyzed and high-resolution HLA genotyping was added so that TCR occurrence patterns could be studied. Roughly 320 gigabases of sequencing data and 91 million or so unique TCR sequences made up an early release that covered several hundred HLA-typed donors. A later genetic analysis used genome-wide SNP genotypes for about three fifths of the roughly 700 donors, treating that subset as a discovery cohort. Donor age, sex, ethnicity and CMV serostatus were compiled alongside the repertoire data. The number of typed donors differed by locus: roughly 620-630 for A, B, C, DRB1 and DQB1; some 500 for DQA1; 606 for DPA1; and approximately 450 for DPB1. The study combined high-throughput TCR immunosequencing, statistical association of individual TCRs with disease status, and machine learning to predict cytomegalovirus infection status. The study aimed to test whether signatures of past pathogen exposure could be identified by cataloging public T cell receptors. Every discovery cohort repertoire had been produced on one sequencing platform. The genetic ancestry cluster associated with self-reported Caucasian donors included about 81% of the 398 genotyped donors. Among 300 to 500 genotyped donors of the cohort, an average of approximately 240,000 unique TCR beta nucleotide sequences was sequenced per donor, of which approximately 18% were non-productive. Using immunosequencing, the study profiled T cell repertoires from 500 to 800 subjects and related those repertoires to cytomegalovirus serostatus. A few DR-DQ haplotypes were handled as single units for association and clustering because linkage in the cohort was strong. In an earlier analysis of 587 of the donors, high-throughput TCR beta sequencing was used to judge whether each TCR beta V gene segment behaved as functional or pseudogenic. In addition to the first cohort of around 670 subjects, a separate validation cohort of some 120 different subjects was used. Rather than using new phenotypic data, the later analysis identified candidate immune exposures from TCR beta sequences and from how often those sequences occurred across donors.

Study-level results and caveats: In an earlier analysis of more than 500 of the donors, most TCR beta V segments appeared in productive rearrangements about 87% or about 30% of the time, broadly matching IMGT annotations. A further reported finding was that TCR beta sequences accurately predicted the HLA-A and HLA-B alleles for most subjects in the first cohort. Seventeen rarely observed V segments, including chromosome 9 orphons, were excluded from the earlier analysis of 550 to 700 of the donors because counts were too low. Sequencing depth was assumed to be roughly uniform across donors in the presence/absence analyses, though that assumption may not hold. A cluster of highly shared sequence variants was judged likely to represent a technical artifact of the sequencing pipeline. Some IMGT-functional V segments, including TRBV6-2 and TRBV6-3, could not be told apart with the 87-base-pair reads, so those segments were excluded. It was suggested by the authors that the approach could potentially be generalized to other disease states and immunological phenotypes. Because HLA typing was unavailable for some donors at each locus, only the typed subset was used in association tests. Linkage disequilibrium might explain the correlated functional status among segregating V segments, but an unknown experimental factor could not be ruled out. For the cohort, immune exposure information was limited to CMV serostatus. In a later analysis, several top co-occurrence clusters were reported to appear linked to parvovirus B19, influenza, CMV and Epstein-Barr virus. Compared with the approximately 670-donor mean, donors in an Asian-associated ancestry cluster had fewer N-insertions in productive TCRs, according to a later genetic analysis. A later analysis found that HLA-associated TCR beta chains were more clonally expanded and had lower generation probabilities than equally common non-associated chains. Most CMV-associated TCR beta chains appeared to be HLA-restricted in a later analysis, and the HLA associations seemed to be driven largely by CMV exposure. In vitro tests confirmed that a few of the cytomegalovirus-associated TCR beta chains recognize cytomegalovirus antigens. Only TCR beta chains were sequenced in this cohort, and the absence of alpha or paired-chain data limited detectable features. A later genetic analysis associated a missense DCLRE1C variant with V-gene and J-gene trimming of TCR beta chains, and an independent cohort replicated the association. Across donors, most TCR sequences were observed very rarely, whereas some public TCRs were present in many individuals. In a later analysis, 16,951 TCR beta sequences were associated with specific HLA alleles at a false discovery rate of 0.05. In a later analysis, the rate of TCR association differed among HLA loci, with DRB1 alleles having the most associated TCRs and HLA-C alleles having the fewest. The classifier was reported to diagnose cytomegalovirus status with high specificity and sensitivity in both the original and validation cohorts. Strong co-occurrence of HLA alleles, especially DR and DQ, made assigning TCR associations to individual alleles difficult. The study listed 150 to 200 TCR beta chains as associated with cytomegalovirus.

The library was generated by the immunoSEQ multiplex PCR assay. A mixture of 60 forward primers for TCR Vbeta segments and 13 reverse primers for TCR Jbeta segments was used in the multiplex PCR. The CDR3 region of rearranged TCR beta genes was amplified from genomic DNA by a multiplex PCR assay. The Illumina HiSeq System was used to sequence the amplified TCR beta libraries as 87-base-pair reads. The paper's processing steps were these. A later analysis tallied around 80 million unique TCR beta chains across the approximately 670 repertoires, and some 12 million of those chains were shared by two or more donors. Raw reads were error-corrected and collapsed into unique sequences with a nearest-neighbor algorithm that merged closely related sequences to remove PCR and sequencing errors. Alignment of CDR3 sequences to IMGT reference sequences was used to assign V, D and J gene segments. Each retained sequence needed at least a six-nucleotide match to both a V gene segment and a J gene segment. A rearrangement was called productive if the CDR3 had no stop codons and remained in frame with V and J, and every other rearrangement was called non-productive. Following IMGT convention, CDR3 was defined as the stretch from the second conserved V-encoded cysteine to the conserved J-encoded phenylalanine. The earlier analysis of about 640 of the donors excluded any sequence lacking an unambiguous match to a single V gene segment. An earlier analysis of 587 of the donors classified V segments as functional when productive rearrangements were above 56.7% and as segregating when the standard deviation between donors was above 5%. A statistical classification framework was developed to diagnose cytomegalovirus status using the catalog of TCR beta chain sequences. In a later analysis, TCR nucleotide sequences were compared against IMGT/GENE-DB human TR gene sequences so that V and J genes could be assigned. Using the TCRdist pipeline, a later analysis assigned CDR3 sequences along with most-parsimonious VDJ recombination scenarios. In a later analysis, each TCR beta chain was defined by its CDR3 amino acid sequence together with its V-gene family, and reads without a unique V-gene family were excluded. As a way to deal with suspected cross-contamination and a sequencing artifact, a later analysis dropped more than 500 nucleotide sequences that were highly shared and had low generation probability. A later analysis calculated a clonal expansion index for each public chain from normalized within-repertoire ranks of inferred template counts. A later analysis computed generation probabilities with a VDJ recombination model fitted to out-of-frame rearrangements, and checked the results against IGoR. A later analysis scored TCR-TCR, TCR-HLA and TCR-CMV co-occurrence with hypergeometric tests, applying a repertoire-size bias correction to TCR pairs. A later analysis estimated false discovery rates by permuting HLA or CMV assignments 20 times. A later analysis grouped co-occurring TCRs with DBSCAN, adding TCRdist sequence similarity when clustering within HLA-allele-positive subsets. Repertoires with fewer than 30,000 or more than 120,000 public chains were left out of co-occurrence clustering, as were about five repertoires with anomalous nucleotide sharing. TCRdb limited this immuneACCESS table to in-frame rearrangements with V and J called. A share of clones is missing; checked studies link under half to unresolved V genes, and the rest is unexplained. That table gives V, J and clone size, and the DNA gave D and trimming. The sample has approximately 100,000 clones on record, approximately 76% of them singletons. The top ten constitute 6.5% to 8.5% of the sample.

The CDR3 goes from the cysteine to the phenylalanine over 15 residues. Only CDR3 DNA remains: 45 bases, in frame from the first base. V is reduced by 6 bases and J by 7 bases, leaving a spacing of 18 bases between them. For CDR1 and CDR2, the germline V gene lists KGHSH and LQKENI. With regard to this clone: The target of this receptor is not known. Base-call qualities are not available, and no considerably larger clone is one nucleotide away.

The cohort comprised under 700 healthy bone marrow donors. At the time of sampling, all cohort members were nominally healthy, though unrecorded immune exposures were likely present. The donor tested CMV seropositive and was one of the 289 seropositive cohort members. A peripheral blood sample was provided by each donor, and peripheral blood mononuclear cells were used for TCR beta sequencing. Genomic DNA extraction from the blood cell samples was performed with the Qiagen DNeasy Blood Extraction Kit. The sequence links TRBV18 to TRBJ1-4; TRBD1 is a weak D gene call, 5 bases matching. This clonotype originated in a woman between 45 and 60 years old in good health and CMV-seropositive. The sample taken for sequencing was PBMCs. The CDR3 region: CASSRTGPGGEKLFF. The nucleotide sequence reads TGTGCCAGCTCCAGAACAGGACCGGGAGGTGAAAAACTGTTTTTT.